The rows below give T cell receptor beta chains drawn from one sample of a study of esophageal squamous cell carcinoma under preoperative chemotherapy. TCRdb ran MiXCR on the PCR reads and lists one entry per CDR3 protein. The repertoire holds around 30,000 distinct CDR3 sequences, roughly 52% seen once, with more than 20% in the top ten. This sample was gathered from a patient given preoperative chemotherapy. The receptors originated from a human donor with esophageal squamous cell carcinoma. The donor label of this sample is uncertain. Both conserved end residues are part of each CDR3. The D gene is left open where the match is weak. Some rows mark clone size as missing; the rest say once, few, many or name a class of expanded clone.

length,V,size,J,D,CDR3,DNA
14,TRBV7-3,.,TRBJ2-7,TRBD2,CASSLTSGSGEQYF,TGTGCCAGCAGCTTGACTAGCGGGAGTGGCGAGCAGTACTTC
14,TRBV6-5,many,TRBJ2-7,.,CATAPPDRSHEQYF,TGTGCCACGGCGCCTCCAGACAGGTCACACGAGCAGTACTTC
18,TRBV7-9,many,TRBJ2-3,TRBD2,CASSLYLGLAGATDTQYF,TGTGCCAGCAGCTTATATCTGGGACTAGCGGGGGCCACAGATACGCAGTATTTT
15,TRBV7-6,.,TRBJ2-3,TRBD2,CASSPLAGDRDTQYF,TGTGCCAGCAGCCCTCTAGCGGGAGACAGAGATACGCAGTATTTT
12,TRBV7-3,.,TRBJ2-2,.,CASSFEGGTLYF,TGTGCCAGCAGCTTCGAGGGCGGTACGCTGTATTTT
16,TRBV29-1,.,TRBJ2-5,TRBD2,CSVRTGLAGPQETQYF,TGCAGCGTGAGGACCGGACTAGCGGGGCCCCAAGAGACCCAGTACTTC
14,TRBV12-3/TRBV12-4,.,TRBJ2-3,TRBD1,CASSISTGAGAQYF,TGTGCCAGCAGCATTAGTACAGGGGCCGGTGCGCAGTATTTT
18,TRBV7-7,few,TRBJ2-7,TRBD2,CASSPLGTSGRVGHEQYF,TGTGCCAGCAGCCCCCTCGGGACTAGCGGGAGGGTAGGCCACGAGCAGTACTTC
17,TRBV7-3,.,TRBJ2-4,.,CASSREPGLGAKNMQYF,TGTGCCAGCAGCCGCGAACCGGGGCTGGGAGCCAAAAACATGCAGTACTTC
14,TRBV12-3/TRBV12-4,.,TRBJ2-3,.,CASRLGPTTDTQYF,TGTGCGAGCCGTTTGGGCCCCACCACAGATACGCAGTACTTT
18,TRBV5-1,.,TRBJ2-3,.,CASSWSTTGLRGTDTQYF,TGCGCCAGCAGCTGGAGCACGACCGGACTGAGAGGCACAGATACGCAGTATTTT
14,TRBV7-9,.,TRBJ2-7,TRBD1,CASSDGQATSEQYF,TGTGCCAGCAGCGACGGACAGGCTACTTCAGAGCAGTACTTC
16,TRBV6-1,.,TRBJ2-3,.,CASRGNGGREADTQYF,TGTGCCAGCAGGGGCAACGGGGGGCGCGAGGCAGATACCCAGTATTTC
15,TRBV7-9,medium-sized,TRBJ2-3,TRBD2,CASSSLAGGADTQYF,TGTGCCAGCAGCTCGCTAGCGGGGGGTGCAGATACGCAGTATTTT
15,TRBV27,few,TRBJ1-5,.,CASSLVVGGNQPQHF,TGTGCCAGCAGTTTAGTAGTGGGGGGCAATCAGCCCCAGCATTTT
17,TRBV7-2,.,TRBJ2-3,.,CASSPVSGVGQKNTQYF,TGTGCCAGCAGCCCCGTGTCGGGGGTGGGGCAAAAAAACACGCAGTACTTT
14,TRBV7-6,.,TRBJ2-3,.,CASRSGGDQDTQYF,TGTGCCAGCCGCTCGGGCGGTGACCAAGATACGCAGTACTTT
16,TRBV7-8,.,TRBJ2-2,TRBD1,CASSRLEAVSTGEQFF,TGTGCCAGCAGCCGCCTAGAGGCGGTGAGCACAGGGGAGCAGTTTTTT
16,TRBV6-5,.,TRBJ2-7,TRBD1,CASSYSKGTDHYEQYF,TGTGCCAGCAGTTACTCGAAGGGGACAGATCACTACGAGCAGTACTTC
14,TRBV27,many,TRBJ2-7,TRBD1,CASSYRTGGYEQYF,TGTGCCAGCAGTTATCGGACAGGGGGCTACGAGCAGTACTTC
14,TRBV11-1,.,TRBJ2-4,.,CAGSRGRDQNTQYF,TGTGCGGGCAGCCGGGGCCGGGACCAAAACACCCAGTACTTC
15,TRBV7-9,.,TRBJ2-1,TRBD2,CASSRTSGDYNEQFF,TGTGCCAGCAGCCGGACTAGCGGGGACTACAATGAGCAGTTCTTC
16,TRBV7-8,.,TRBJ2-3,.,CASSRLEGVSTDTLYF,TGTGCCAGCAGCCGCCTAGAGGGGGTAAGCACAGATACGCTGTATTTT
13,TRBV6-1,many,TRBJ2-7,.,CASSRRKSYEQYF,TGTGCCAGCAGCCGACGGAAATCCTACGAGCAGTACTTC
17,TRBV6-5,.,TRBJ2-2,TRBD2,CASSYVAGGPLRGELFF,TGTGCCAGCAGTTATGTAGCGGGAGGACCCCTGCGGGGGGAGCTGTTTTTT
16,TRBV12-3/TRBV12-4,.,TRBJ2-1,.,CASSTSGRCATNTQFF,TGTGCCAGCAGTACCTCGGGGCGGTGCGCCACAAACACGCAGTTCTTC
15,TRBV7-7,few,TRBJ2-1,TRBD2,CASSFGTSGGNEQFF,TGTGCCAGCAGCTTTGGGACTAGCGGGGGTAATGAGCAGTTCTTC
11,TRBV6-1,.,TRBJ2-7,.,CGSRAANTQYF,TGTGGCAGCAGAGCGGCAAATACGCAGTACTTC
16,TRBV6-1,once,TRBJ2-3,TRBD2,CASSRTGGDGADTQYF,TGTGCCAGCAGCCGCACGGGGGGGGACGGCGCAGATACGCAGTACTTT
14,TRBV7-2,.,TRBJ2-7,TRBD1,CASSTTGKQYEQYF,TGTGCCAGCAGCACGACAGGGAAGCAGTACGAGCAGTACTTC
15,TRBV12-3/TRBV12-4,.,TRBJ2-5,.,CARTRGGGIKETQYF,TGTGCCAGGACCCGCGGGGGCGGAATCAAAGAGACCCAGTACTTC
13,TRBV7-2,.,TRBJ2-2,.,CASRAVGTDALYF,TGTGCCAGCAGGGCTGTGGGCACAGATGCGCTGTATTTT
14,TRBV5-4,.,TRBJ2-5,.,CASSAMDYQETQYF,TGTGCCAGCAGCGCGATGGACTACCAAGAGACCCAGTACTTC
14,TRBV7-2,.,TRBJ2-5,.,CASCVGRGGASQYF,TGTGCCAGCTGCGTGGGCAGGGGGGGAGCGTCCCAGTATTTC
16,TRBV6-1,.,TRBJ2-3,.,CASSGSSGCSPDTQYF,TGTGCCAGCAGTGGATCGAGCGGGTGTAGCCCAGATACCCAGTATTTC
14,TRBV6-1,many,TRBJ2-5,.,CASSEARGLETQYF,TGTGCCAGCAGTGAAGCGAGAGGGCTGGAGACCCAGTACTTC
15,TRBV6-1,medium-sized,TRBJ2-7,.,CASSEGSAHYYEQYF,TGTGCCAGCAGTGAAGGCAGTGCCCACTACTACGAGCAGTACTTC
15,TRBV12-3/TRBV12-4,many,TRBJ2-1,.,CASSLEAGVGNEQFF,TGTGCCAGCAGTTTAGAGGCAGGGGTGGGCAATGAGCAGTTCTTC
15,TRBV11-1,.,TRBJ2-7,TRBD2,CAGALGGGGTDTQYF,TGTGCCGGGGCCCTCGGGGGGGGAGGCACAGATACGCAGTACTTC
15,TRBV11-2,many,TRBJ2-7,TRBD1,CASRKTGQAKYEQYF,TGTGCCAGCAGAAAAACGGGACAGGCTAAATACGAGCAGTACTTC
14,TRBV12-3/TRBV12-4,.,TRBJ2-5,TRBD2,CASSPRREEKTQYF,TGTGCCAGCAGCCCGCGGCGGGAGGAGAAGACCCAGTACTTC
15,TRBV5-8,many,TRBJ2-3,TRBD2,CASSTAGGPTDTQYF,TGTGCCAGCAGCACAGCGGGGGGGCCTACAGATACGCAGTATTTT
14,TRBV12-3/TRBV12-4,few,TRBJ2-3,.,CASTPGGSRDTQYF,TGTGCCAGCACCCCGGGTGGAAGCCGGGATACGCAGTATTTT
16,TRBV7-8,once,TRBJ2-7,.,CASRGLAGGHGDTQYF,TGTGCCAGCAGGGGGCTCGCGGGCGGTCACGGTGATACGCAGTACTTC
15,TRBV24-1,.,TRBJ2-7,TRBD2,CATSDGGLRPYEQYF,TGTGCCACCAGTGATGGGGGACTAAGACCCTACGAGCAGTACTTC
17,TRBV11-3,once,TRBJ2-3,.,CASSVEAGAGNVETQYF,TGTGCCAGCAGCGTGGAAGCCGGGGCAGGGAATGTAGAGACGCAGTATTTT
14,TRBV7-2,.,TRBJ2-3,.,CASSRDFNTGALYF,TGTGCCAGCAGTAGGGACTTTAACACCGGGGCGCTGTATTTT
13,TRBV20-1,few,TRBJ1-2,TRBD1,CSASDRASYGYTF,TGCAGTGCTAGTGACAGGGCAAGCTATGGCTACACCTTC
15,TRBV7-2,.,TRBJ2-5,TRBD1,CASSLAQGALETQYF,TGTGCCAGCAGCTTAGCACAGGGGGCGTTGGAGACCCAGTACTTC